The rows below give T cell receptor beta chains drawn from one sample of a study of cytomegalovirus exposure and HLA in healthy donors. The assay was immunoSEQ multiplex PCR, and TCRdb's table has in-frame clones only and misses some. The table lists about 200,000 clones, around 86% of them singletons. Sequenced: PBMCs. The origin of the receptors is a woman aged 50 to 60 in good health and CMV-seropositive. CDR3s leave out the opening cysteine and the closing phenylalanine or tryptophan. The order of the fields is J gene, D gene, V gene, CDR3 protein. A D gene is named only where the DNA matches it firmly.

J gene: TRBJ2-3; D gene: TRBD2; V gene: TRBV9; CDR3 protein: ASSAAGTTYTDTQY
J gene: TRBJ2-2; D gene: TRBD2; V gene: TRBV7-8; CDR3 protein: ASSSQKGSGSYTGELF
J gene: TRBJ1-2; D gene: .; V gene: TRBV7-2; CDR3 protein: ASSSQGFGYT
J gene: TRBJ2-3; D gene: TRBD2; V gene: TRBV5-4; CDR3 protein: ASSLRLAGGSDTQY
J gene: TRBJ1-2; D gene: TRBD1; V gene: TRBV5-1; CDR3 protein: ASTGTVDTNYGYT
J gene: TRBJ2-3; D gene: TRBD2; V gene: TRBV6-4; CDR3 protein: ASSLLAGGTDTQY
J gene: TRBJ2-1; D gene: TRBD2; V gene: TRBV7-3; CDR3 protein: ASSKTSGNEQF
J gene: TRBJ2-3; D gene: .; V gene: TRBV7-9; CDR3 protein: ASTQNTLTDTQY
J gene: TRBJ1-1; D gene: .; V gene: TRBV10-3; CDR3 protein: AISGAGNTEAF
J gene: TRBJ1-2; D gene: .; V gene: TRBV28; CDR3 protein: ASGQPVANYGYT
J gene: TRBJ2-5; D gene: TRBD2; V gene: TRBV5-1; CDR3 protein: ASGSSGRGRETQY
J gene: TRBJ2-5; D gene: .; V gene: TRBV28; CDR3 protein: ASSPSTRETQY
J gene: TRBJ2-1; D gene: TRBD2; V gene: TRBV5-1; CDR3 protein: ASSQGLAGVNEQF
J gene: TRBJ1-5; D gene: TRBD1; V gene: TRBV19; CDR3 protein: ASSVGQGKAKPQH
J gene: TRBJ2-2; D gene: .; V gene: TRBV11-2; CDR3 protein: ASSSLLTGELF
J gene: TRBJ1-2; D gene: .; V gene: TRBV2; CDR3 protein: ASRLGGIGYT
J gene: TRBJ2-5; D gene: .; V gene: TRBV5-5; CDR3 protein: ASSRGMGGETQY
J gene: TRBJ1-6; D gene: .; V gene: TRBV27; CDR3 protein: ASSLSTGRGSPLH
J gene: TRBJ1-1; D gene: TRBD1; V gene: TRBV28; CDR3 protein: ASSLSGTGTLEAF
J gene: TRBJ2-5; D gene: TRBD1; V gene: TRBV5-1; CDR3 protein: ASSTDRGRETQY
J gene: TRBJ1-2; D gene: .; V gene: TRBV7-6; CDR3 protein: ASSPARGSYGYT
J gene: TRBJ2-7; D gene: TRBD2; V gene: TRBV4-2; CDR3 protein: ASSPRSGRYPDEQY
J gene: TRBJ1-2; D gene: .; V gene: TRBV6-1; CDR3 protein: ASSTNSNYGYT
J gene: TRBJ1-1; D gene: .; V gene: TRBV4-1; CDR3 protein: ASSQDGAETGLGGTEAF
J gene: TRBJ1-5; D gene: TRBD1; V gene: TRBV7-8; CDR3 protein: ASSLEGQALNQPQH
J gene: TRBJ1-1; D gene: .; V gene: TRBV11-2; CDR3 protein: ASSLRGGLNTEAF
J gene: TRBJ1-1; D gene: .; V gene: TRBV7-9; CDR3 protein: ASSPGIPINTEAF
J gene: TRBJ2-3; D gene: TRBD2; V gene: TRBV15; CDR3 protein: ATREVGGRDADTQY
J gene: TRBJ2-7; D gene: TRBD2; V gene: TRBV29-1; CDR3 protein: SVGTSGTGEQY
J gene: TRBJ2-2; D gene: TRBD2; V gene: TRBV7-9; CDR3 protein: ASSSSGLRELF
J gene: TRBJ1-2; D gene: .; V gene: TRBV29-1; CDR3 protein: SVELYGYT
J gene: TRBJ2-5; D gene: .; V gene: TRBV9; CDR3 protein: ASSVGGVPGETQY
J gene: TRBJ2-1; D gene: .; V gene: TRBV29-1; CDR3 protein: SVGQELNEQF
J gene: TRBJ1-2; D gene: .; V gene: TRBV7-2; CDR3 protein: ASSFNGVYGYT
J gene: TRBJ2-2; D gene: .; V gene: TRBV28; CDR3 protein: ASSFLLNTGELF